The present T cell receptor beta chain was sequenced within a study of blood T cell repertoires in COVID-19. Study-level information: Donors in the United States, Italy and Spain gave samples during acute or convalescent COVID-19. Sample material is recorded as cDNA or gDNA derived from T cells, B-cell-depleted T cells, or PBMCs.

The CDR3 is made up of 16 amino acids. CDR1 and CDR2 from the germline V gene are MNHEY and SVGAGI. The V and J ends lost 4 bases and 1 base, in that order; junction bases with no gene match: 3. Symptom resolution, clearance, or two negative PCRs marked the recovered donors of Cohort 3. Authors' methods: Amplification from reference gene primers served as the basis for estimated nucleated cell counts. Method: immunoSEQ multiplex PCR; TCRdb's copy keeps in-frame clones and lacks some. The V and J calls and clone size come from that table; D and trimming were worked out from the DNA. The top ten hold approximately 4.7% of the sample, which has about 320,000 clones, around 90% seen once.

Sequencing was done on a sample of PBMCs or T cells enriched from blood (not recorded which). The sequence was obtained from a man aged 60-69 years who had recovered from COVID-19. The chain employs TRBV6-5 and TRBJ2-1; 11 nucleotides match TRBD2. CDR3 region: CASSSLAGGSYNEQFF. The CDR3 bases are TGTGCCAGCAGTTCTCTAGCGGGAGGATCCTACAATGAGCAGTTCTTC.